The 6 T cell receptor beta chains in this list originate from one sample, sequenced in a study of T cells in tuberculosis. Profiled with immunoSEQ multiplex PCR; TCRdb holds only in-frame clones, not every one. The data hold tens of thousands of clones, with under 95% observed a single time. Time point denoted: new active TB diagnosis, blood taken before or within 7 days of starting treatment. Specimen: PBMCs, collected at tuberculosis diagnosis. All receptors derive from an adult with tuberculosis.

The chain has TRBV7-9 and TRBJ2-7, with D possibly being TRBD2 (6 bases). Between the trimmed V and J ends, which lost 5 bases and 7 bases, there was a span of 18 bases. The length of the CDR3 is 14 residues. Per germline, CDR1 SEHNR and CDR2 FQNEAQ (reference sequence). The DNA of the CDR3 is TGTGCCAGCAGCCCCGCGTTATTCCGGGGGGAGCAGTACTTC. Translation gives CASSPALFRGEQYF.

The genes are TRBV7-3 and TRBJ1-1; no clear D gene. The CDR3 runs to 13 residues. V lost 3 bases, J lost 5 bases, and 10 bases lay in between. Germline V gene sequence: CDR1 SGHTA, CDR2 FQGTGA. The CDR3 loop reads CASSFSGFTEAFF. The CDR3 DNA reads TGTGCCAGCAGCTTTTCGGGTTTTACTGAAGCTTTCTTT.

V usage is TRBV15 and J usage is TRBJ2-7; no clear D. This CDR3 has 14 amino acids. Germline V gene sequence: CDR1 LNHNV, CDR2 YYDKDF (reference sequence). V lost 0 bases to trimming and J lost 6 bases, with 12 bases between them. In DNA, the CDR3 is TGTGCCACCAGCAGAGACCCATTGGCTGGCGAGCAGTACTTC. Protein: CATSRDPLAGEQYF.

J is TRBJ1-1 and V is TRBV5-1, with D unclear. Germline V gene lookup returns CDR1 SGHRS and CDR2 YFSETQ. Trimming pared 0 bases from V and 1 base from J, leaving 10 bases between. The CDR3 is 15 residues long. CDR3 nucleotides: TGCGCCAGCAGCTTGGTCGAGGTGGGGAACACTGAAGCTTTCTTT. It encodes CASSLVEVGNTEAFF.

This sequence joins TRBV14 and TRBJ1-1; D ambiguous. The CDR3 extends over 17 amino acids. Trimming removed 0 bases at V and 1 base at J, with 15 bases between. The germline gives CDR1 SGHDN, CDR2 FVKESK. The CDR3 DNA sequence: TGTGCCAGCAGCCAAGATGTGACCGCGGCCTGGAACACTGAAGCTTTCTTT. Translated: CASSQDVTAAWNTEAFF.

V and J are TRBV10-2 and TRBJ1-4; D unclear. The V and J ends lost 2 bases and 3 bases respectively, with 10 bases between them. The CDR3 extends over 15 amino acids. Germline V CDR1 and CDR2: WSHSY, SAAADI. The chain's CDR3 is CASSELLSSNEKLFF. In DNA form, the CDR3 reads TGCGCCAGCAGTGAGCTACTTTCCTCTAATGAAAAACTGTTTTTT.